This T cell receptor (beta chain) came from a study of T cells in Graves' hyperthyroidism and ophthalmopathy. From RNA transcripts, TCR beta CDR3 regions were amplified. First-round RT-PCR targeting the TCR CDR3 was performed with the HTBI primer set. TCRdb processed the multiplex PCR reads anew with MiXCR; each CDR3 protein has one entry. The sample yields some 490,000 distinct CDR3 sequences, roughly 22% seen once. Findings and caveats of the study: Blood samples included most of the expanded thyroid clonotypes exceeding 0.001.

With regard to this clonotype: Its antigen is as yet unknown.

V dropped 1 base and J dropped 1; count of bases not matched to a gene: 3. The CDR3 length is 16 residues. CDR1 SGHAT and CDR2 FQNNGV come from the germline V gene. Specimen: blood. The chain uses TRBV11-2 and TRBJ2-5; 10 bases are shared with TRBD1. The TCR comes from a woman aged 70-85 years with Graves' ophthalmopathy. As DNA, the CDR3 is TGTGCCAGCAGCTTAGGGACAGGGGGGTTCCAAGAGACCCAGTACTTC. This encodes CASSLGTGGFQETQYF.